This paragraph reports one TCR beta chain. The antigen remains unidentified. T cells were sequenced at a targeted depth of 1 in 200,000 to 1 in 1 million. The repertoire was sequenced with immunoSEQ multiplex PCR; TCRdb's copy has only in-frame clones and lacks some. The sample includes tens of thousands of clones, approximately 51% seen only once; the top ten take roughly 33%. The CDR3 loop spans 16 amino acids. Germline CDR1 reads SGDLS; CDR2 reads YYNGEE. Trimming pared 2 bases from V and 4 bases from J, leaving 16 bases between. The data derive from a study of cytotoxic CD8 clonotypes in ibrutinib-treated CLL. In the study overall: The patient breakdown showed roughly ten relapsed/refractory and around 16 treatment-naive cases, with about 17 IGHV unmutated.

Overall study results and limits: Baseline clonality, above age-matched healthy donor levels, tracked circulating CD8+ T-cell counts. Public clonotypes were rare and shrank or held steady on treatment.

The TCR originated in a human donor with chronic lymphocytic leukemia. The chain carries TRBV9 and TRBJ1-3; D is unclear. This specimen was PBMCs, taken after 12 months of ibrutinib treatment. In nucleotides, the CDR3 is TGTGCCAGCAGCGTGGACCCTTCTTCAGTCGGAAACACCATATATTTT. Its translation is CASSVDPSSVGNTIYF. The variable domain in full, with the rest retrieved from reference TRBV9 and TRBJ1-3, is DSGVTQTPKHLITATGQRVTLRCSPRSGDLSVYWYQQSLDQGLQFLIQYYNGEERAKGNILERFSAQQFPDLHSELNLSSLELGDSALYFCASSVDPSSVGNTIYFGEGSWLTVV.